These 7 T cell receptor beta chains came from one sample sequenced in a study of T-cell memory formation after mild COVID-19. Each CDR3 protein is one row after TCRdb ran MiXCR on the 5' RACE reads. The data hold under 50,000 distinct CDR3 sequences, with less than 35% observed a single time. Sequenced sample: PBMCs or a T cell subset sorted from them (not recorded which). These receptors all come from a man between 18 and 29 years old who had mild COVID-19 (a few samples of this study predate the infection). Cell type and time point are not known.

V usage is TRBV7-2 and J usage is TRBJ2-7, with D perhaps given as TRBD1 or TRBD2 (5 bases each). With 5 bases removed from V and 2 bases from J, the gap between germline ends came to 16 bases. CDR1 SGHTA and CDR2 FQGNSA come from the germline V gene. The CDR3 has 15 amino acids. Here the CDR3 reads CASSHGTLGPYEQYF. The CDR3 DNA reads TGTGCCAGCAGCCACGGGACCCTAGGACCCTACGAGCAGTACTTC. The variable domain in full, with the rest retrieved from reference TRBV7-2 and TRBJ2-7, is GAGVSQSPSNKVTEKGKDVELRCDPISGHTALYWYRQSLGQGLEFLIYFQGNSAPDKSGLPSDRFSAERTGGSVSTLTIQRTQQEDSAVYLCASSHGTLGPYEQYFGPGTRLTVT.

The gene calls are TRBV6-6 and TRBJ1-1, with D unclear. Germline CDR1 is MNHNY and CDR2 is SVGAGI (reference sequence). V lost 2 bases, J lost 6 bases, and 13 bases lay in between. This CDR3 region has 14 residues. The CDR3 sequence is CASSYIPAPAEAFF. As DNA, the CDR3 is TGTGCCAGCAGTTACATCCCAGCCCCGGCTGAAGCTTTCTTT.

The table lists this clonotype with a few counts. This CDR3 is CASSLSLGWDGYTF. The DNA for the CDR3 is TGTGCCAGCAGCTTAAGTCTCGGGTGGGATGGCTACACCTTC. The chain carries TRBV7-9 and TRBJ1-2, with D unclear. Germline V gene sequence: CDR1 SEHNR, CDR2 FQNEAQ (reference sequence). Trimming stripped 2 bases from V and 6 bases from J, with 13 bases between. The CDR3 consists of 14 residues.

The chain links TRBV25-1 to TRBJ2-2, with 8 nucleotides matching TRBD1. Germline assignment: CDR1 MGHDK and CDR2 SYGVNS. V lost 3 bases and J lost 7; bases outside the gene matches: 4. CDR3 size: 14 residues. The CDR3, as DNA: TGTGCCAGCAGTGACAGGGGGCGATTCGGGGAGCTGTTTTTT. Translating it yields CASSDRGRFGELFF.

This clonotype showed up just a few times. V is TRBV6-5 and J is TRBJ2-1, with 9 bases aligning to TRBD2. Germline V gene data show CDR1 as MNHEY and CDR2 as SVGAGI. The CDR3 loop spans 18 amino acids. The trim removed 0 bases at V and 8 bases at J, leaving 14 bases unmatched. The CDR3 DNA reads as TGTGCCAGCAGTTACTCAGGGTTAGCGGGGGCGGCGGTGGATGAGCAGTTCTTC. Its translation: CASSYSGLAGAAVDEQFF.

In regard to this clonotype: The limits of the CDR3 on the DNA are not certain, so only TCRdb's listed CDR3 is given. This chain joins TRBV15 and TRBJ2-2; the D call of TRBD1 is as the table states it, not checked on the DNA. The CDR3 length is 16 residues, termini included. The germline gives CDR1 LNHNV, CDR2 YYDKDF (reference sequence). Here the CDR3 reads CATSRDTGGARGAVFF.

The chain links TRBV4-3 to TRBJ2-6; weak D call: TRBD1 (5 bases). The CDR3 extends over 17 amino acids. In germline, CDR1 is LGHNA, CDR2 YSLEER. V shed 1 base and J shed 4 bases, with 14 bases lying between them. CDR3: CASSQGRTGTGANVLTF. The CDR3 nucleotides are TGCGCCAGCAGCCAAGGAAGAACAGGTACCGGGGCCAACGTCCTGACTTTC.